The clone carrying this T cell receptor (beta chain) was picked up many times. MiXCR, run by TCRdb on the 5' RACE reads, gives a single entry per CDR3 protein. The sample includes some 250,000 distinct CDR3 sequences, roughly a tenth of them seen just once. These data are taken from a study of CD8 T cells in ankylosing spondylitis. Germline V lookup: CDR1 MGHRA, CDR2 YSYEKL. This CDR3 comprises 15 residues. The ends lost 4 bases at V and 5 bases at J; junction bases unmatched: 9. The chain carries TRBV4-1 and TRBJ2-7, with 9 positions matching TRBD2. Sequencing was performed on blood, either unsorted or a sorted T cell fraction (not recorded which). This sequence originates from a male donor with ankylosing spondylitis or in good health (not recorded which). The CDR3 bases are TGCGCCAGCAGCCGTGGGACTAGCCTCTACCACGAGCAGTACTTC. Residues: CASSRGTSLYHEQYF.